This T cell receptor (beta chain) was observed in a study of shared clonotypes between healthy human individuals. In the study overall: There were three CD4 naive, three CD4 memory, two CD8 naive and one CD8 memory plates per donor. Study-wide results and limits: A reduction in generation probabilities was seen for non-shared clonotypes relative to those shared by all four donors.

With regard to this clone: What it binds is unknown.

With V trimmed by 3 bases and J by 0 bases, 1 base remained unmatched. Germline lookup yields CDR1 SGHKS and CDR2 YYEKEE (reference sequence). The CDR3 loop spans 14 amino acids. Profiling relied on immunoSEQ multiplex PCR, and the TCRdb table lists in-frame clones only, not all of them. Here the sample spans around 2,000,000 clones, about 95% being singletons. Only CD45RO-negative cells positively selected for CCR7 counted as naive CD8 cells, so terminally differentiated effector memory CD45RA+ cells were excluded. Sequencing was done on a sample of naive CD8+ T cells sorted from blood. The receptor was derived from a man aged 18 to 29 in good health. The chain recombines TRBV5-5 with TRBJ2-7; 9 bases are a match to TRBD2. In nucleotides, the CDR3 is TGTGCCAGCAGCTCTAGCGGGGTCTCCTACGAGCAGTACTTC. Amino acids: CASSSSGVSYEQYF.